This T cell receptor beta chain was identified in a study of blood T cell repertoires in COVID-19 (dated by TCRdb to 2019 to 2021). About the study as a whole: The collaborator samples originated in the United States, Italy and Spain and spanned the acute and convalescent phases of COVID-19. The material from the prospective study consisted of cDNA or gDNA derived from T cells, B-cell-depleted T cells, or PBMCs. Deeply sampled blood TCRbeta repertoires from subjects exposed to, actively infected with, or recovered from COVID-19 were included in the dataset. The repertoires were released in a freely available public database meant as a resource for research on the immune response to SARS-CoV-2. Samples were obtained from the ongoing ImmuneRACE study (first 160 participants) and from 1,200 or so subjects provided by 6 global collaborators. A de-identified subject ID, COVID-19 status, age in years and sex were almost always included in the sample metadata. Where HLA class I and class II types were available, the types were taken from metadata supplied by the sample provider, not from assay-based typing. Overall study results and their limits: The amount of clinical and demographic metadata varied by source and participant and was provided uncurated.

Remarks on this clone: Its antigen is currently not known. Base qualities are not at hand, and no much larger clone is one base apart.

The immunoSEQ Assay, a bias-controlled multiplex PCR, was used to amplify TCRbeta CDR3 regions from genomic DNA. The original methods were these. The number of nucleated cells in each sample was estimated by amplification of reference gene primers within the assay. Sequence reads were collapsed and filtered to measure the absolute abundance of every unique TCRbeta CDR3 rearrangement. For each sample, productive Simpson clonality was calculated as the square root of Simpson's diversity index across productive rearrangements. In TCRdb, the immuneACCESS table is reduced to in-frame sequences with V and J assigned. These tables do not hold every clone; where another copy was compared, an unresolved V gene accounts for under half, and the others remain unexplained. That table supplies the V and J calls and clone size; D and trimming were determined from the DNA. Recorded for this sample are some 400,000 clones; roughly 77% of them occurred a single time. 1.1% of the sample comes from the top ten.

Whole blood was collected in K2EDTA tubes by collaborating institutions according to the institutions' own protocols. For TCRbeta analysis, collaborator samples were shipped as frozen whole blood, as isolated PBMCs, or as DNA extracted from either sample type. Spanning cysteine to phenylalanine, the CDR3 consists of 13 amino acids. The only DNA kept is the CDR3, 39 bases in frame from the first base. According to the germline V gene (reference sequence), CDR1 reads GTSNPN and CDR2 reads SVGIG. V was cut back by 2 bases and J by 6 bases, leaving a gap of 13 bases between them. This TCR was recovered from a human donor with acute or convalescent COVID-19. The donor label of this sample is uncertain. The sequenced sample consisted of peripheral blood. This sequence uses TRBV30 and TRBJ1-2; TRBD1 is a possible D gene, resting on 5 matching bases. The DNA reads as follows: TGTGCCTGGAGTCGCCGGGACTCGCATGGCTACACCTTC. Translated, it gives CAWSRRDSHGYTF.